The 18 T cell receptor beta chains reported below all come from one sample, sequenced in a study of a mutant IDH1 vaccine in newly diagnosed glioma. Profiling relied on immunoSEQ multiplex PCR, and the TCRdb table lists in-frame clones only, not all of them. The sample carries tens of thousands of clones, approximately 80% recorded once. These receptors have no known antigen. Time point noted: week 35, safety follow-up. Every single dose of the vaccine, 300 ug of mutant IDH1 20-mer peptide, came with topical imiquimod. This sample comprised PBMCs, obtained from a glioma patient whose treatment included an IDH1 peptide vaccine. All receptors derive from a man aged 30 to 39 with glioma.

CDR3 bases: TGCAGCGTCGGACAGGGCACGGGAGATACGCAGTATTTT. Translation gives CSVGQGTGDTQYF. This sequence joins TRBV29-1 and TRBJ2-3, with TRBD1 matching 8 bases. This CDR3 region has 13 residues. The junction had 7 bases not matched to a gene; V was cut back by 6 bases and J by 5 bases. CDR1 is SQVTM and CDR2 is ANQGSEA in the germline V gene.

This chain joins TRBV5-1 and TRBJ2-5; no reliable D call. The germline V gene encodes CDR1 SGHRS and CDR2 YFSETQ. The CDR3 sequence is 13 residues long. V was pared by 0 bases and J by 4 bases, with 7 bases between. The CDR3 sequence is CASSLAIAETQYF. The CDR3 DNA reads TGCGCCAGCAGCTTGGCCATTGCAGAGACCCAGTACTTC.

The chain uses TRBV7-9 and TRBJ1-2; possibly TRBD1 for D (6 bases). Trimming shortened V by 1 base and J by 5 bases, and 14 bases separated the two germline ends. The CDR3 is 15 amino acids. The germline V gene has CDR1 SEHNR and CDR2 FQNEAQ (reference sequence). The CDR3 DNA reads as TGTGCCAGCAGCTTAGGGGCCAGGGGAATTTATGGCTACACCTTC. It specifies CASSLGARGIYGYTF.

The chain combines TRBV6-5 with TRBJ1-2; TRBD1 matches at 7 bases. The CDR3 runs 13 residues. Per the germline V gene, CDR1 is MNHEY and CDR2 is SVGAGI. After removal of 7 bases from V and 4 bases from J, the junction contained 6 bases not matched to a gene. The CDR3 DNA reads as TGTGCCAGCACCAAGACAGGGCCCTATGGCTACACCTTC. It encodes CASTKTGPYGYTF.

The chain joins TRBV27 to TRBJ2-5; 11 bases are shared with TRBD2. Trimming cost V 8 bases and J 5 bases; bases outside gene matches: 19. Per the germline V gene, CDR1 is MNHEY and CDR2 is SMNVEV (reference sequence). The CDR3 runs 18 residues. The CDR3 region is CASGPSSWTSGSWETQYF. CDR3 bases: TGTGCCAGCGGCCCGTCCTCTTGGACTAGCGGGTCATGGGAGACCCAGTACTTC.

The chain employs TRBV5-5 and TRBJ1-3; no definite D call. Trimming left V 2 bases short and J 2 bases short, with 17 bases between. CDR3 length: 17 amino acids. From germline, CDR1 is SGHKS and CDR2 YYEKEE (reference sequence). CDR3 bases: TGTGCCAGCAGCTTATCGCCCATGCCGGATACTGGAAACACCATATATTTT. It is translated as CASSLSPMPDTGNTIYF. Based on the CDR3 plus reference TRBV5-5 and TRBJ1-3, the full variable domain is DAGVTQSPTHLIKTRGQQVTLRCSPISGHKSVSWYQQVLGQGPQFIFQYYEKEERGRGNFPDRFSARQFPNYSSELNVNALLLGDSALYLCASSLSPMPDTGNTIYFGEGSWLTVV.

The V gene is TRBV18, the J gene TRBJ1-3, with a tentative D call TRBD1 (5 bases). V gave up 4 bases and J gave up 0 bases, with 10 bases separating them. The CDR3 contains 15 residues. Germline-derived CDR1 and CDR2 are KGHSH and LQKENI. The CDR3 DNA is TGTGCCAGCTCACTCGGGACGGACTCTGGAAACACCATATATTTT. Its protein is CASSLGTDSGNTIYF.

This clone was seen once. V is TRBV6-5 and J is TRBJ1-2, with D unresolved. Germline V gene lookup returns CDR1 MNHEY and CDR2 SVGAGI. This CDR3 comprises 14 residues. The V end lost 5 bases, the J end lost 4 bases, and 14 bases lay between the germline ends. The CDR3 region is CASSAGFRGYGYTF. CDR3 DNA sequence: TGTGCCAGCAGTGCAGGCTTTAGAGGCTATGGCTACACCTTC.

The chain joins TRBV2 to TRBJ1-1, with D uncertain. V was pared by 0 bases and J by 10 bases, with 15 bases between. The CDR3 runs to 14 residues. Germline V gene lookup returns CDR1 SNHLY and CDR2 FYNNEI. The DNA of the CDR3 is TGTGCCAGCAGTGAAGCCAGTCACCAACGGGGAGCTTTCTTT. Protein sequence: CASSEASHQRGAFF. The variable domain in full, with the rest retrieved from reference TRBV2 and TRBJ1-1, is EPEVTQTPSHQVTQMGQEVILRCVPISNHLYFYWYRQILGQKVEFLVSFYNNEISEKSEIFDDQFSVERPDGSNFTLKIRSTKLEDSAMYFCASSEASHQRGAFFGQGTRLTVV.

The chain recombines TRBV27 with TRBJ2-1; 7 bases are a match to TRBD1. Germline V gene sequence: CDR1 MNHEY, CDR2 SMNVEV (reference sequence). The CDR3 is 15 amino acids. Trimming removed 4 bases from V and 3 bases from J; junction bases left unmatched: 6. The CDR3: CASSSLNRGYNEQFF. The CDR3, as DNA: TGTGCCAGCAGTTCCTTAAACAGGGGCTACAATGAGCAGTTCTTC.

V gene TRBV4-2 combines with J gene TRBJ2-5, with 10 bases matching TRBD2. V lost 4 bases to trimming and J lost 4 bases; unmatched junction nucleotides: 12. CDR3 size: 17 residues. Germline V CDR1 and CDR2: LGHNA, YNFKEQ. The CDR3 DNA is TGTGCCAGCAGCCCCGTGGGAGCGGGAGGGTGGTCAGAGACCCAGTACTTC. Translation: CASSPVGAGGWSETQYF.

This sequence joins TRBV10-3 and TRBJ1-4; TRBD1 agrees at 11 bases. The CDR3 is made up of 15 amino acids. Germline V CDR1 and CDR2: ENHRY, SYGVKD. The J segment lost 8 bases and the V segment lost 2 bases, leaving 4 bases of the junction unmatched. CDR3 in amino acids: CAISEPDRGREKLFF. DNA of the CDR3: TGTGCCATCAGTGAGCCGGACAGGGGGCGAGAAAAACTGTTTTTT.

This chain connects TRBV27 to TRBJ2-2, with D perhaps being TRBD1 or TRBD2 (5 bases each). V lost 2 bases, J lost 1 base, and 23 bases lay in between. CDR1 is MNHEY, CDR2 SMNVEV, per germline (reference sequence). There are 20 residues in the CDR3. The CDR3 loop is CASSLDPSGGQGVNTGELFF. For the CDR3, the DNA is TGTGCCAGCAGTTTAGACCCGAGTGGCGGGCAGGGAGTGAACACCGGGGAGCTGTTTTTT.

The chain couples TRBV4-1 to TRBJ2-5; no clear D. This CDR3 is built from 14 residues. Germline V gene sequence: CDR1 MGHRA, CDR2 YSYEKL. V lost 0 bases to trimming and J lost 5 bases, with 10 bases between them. The CDR3 sequence is CASSQEAEGETQYF. As DNA, the CDR3 is TGCGCCAGCAGCCAAGAGGCGGAAGGGGAGACCCAGTACTTC.

This clone is a singleton in its sample. The chain has TRBV7-9 and TRBJ2-1; D remains ambiguous. V lost 4 bases to trimming and J lost 5 bases, with 6 bases between them. The CDR3 is 12 amino acids. CDR1 SEHNR and CDR2 FQNEAQ come from the germline V gene (reference sequence). The CDR3 DNA reads TGTGCCAGCAGCTCGTCTGACAATGAGCAGTTCTTC. Its translation is CASSSSDNEQFF. Full variable domain (outside the CDR3, taken from reference TRBV7-9 and TRBJ2-1): DTGVSQNPRHKITKRGQNVTFRCDPISEHNRLYWYRQTLGQGPEFLTYFQNEAQLEKSRLLSDRFSAERPKGSFSTLEIQRTEQGDSAMYLCASSSSDNEQFFGPGTRLTVL.

This clone was counted a few times. The V call is TRBV2, the J call TRBJ1-1, with D hard to call. The germline CDR1 and CDR2 sequences are SNHLY and FYNNEI. Trimming shortened V by 6 bases and J by 1 base, and 12 bases separated the two germline ends. This CDR3 has 14 amino acids. The CDR3 reads CASRVHDTNTEAFF. The CDR3 nucleotides read TGTGCCAGCAGAGTACACGATACGAACACTGAAGCTTTCTTT.

In this sample, this clone turned up a few times. The chain recombines TRBV21-1 with TRBJ2-7; no check of the table's D call, TRBD2, against the DNA was made. TRBV21-1 is flagged as a pseudogene. The CDR3 covers 14 residues. DNA of the CDR3: TGTGCCAGCAGCAAGAACGCGAAGGGAGACGAGCAGTACTTC. This translates into CASSKNAKGDEQYF.

J is TRBJ2-3 and V is TRBV18; 9 bases line up with TRBD2. This CDR3 is built from 17 residues. The germline V gene encodes CDR1 KGHSH and CDR2 LQKENI. With 3 bases clipped from V and 4 bases from J, the junction kept 11 bases outside the gene matches. DNA for the CDR3: TGTGCCAGCTCACCTTTGGGACTAGCCGGAGGGTCAGATACGCAGTATTTT. This codes for CASSPLGLAGGSDTQYF. The entire variable domain, with the rest obtained from reference TRBV18 and TRBJ2-3, is as follows: NAGVMQNPRHLVRRRGQEARLRCSPMKGHSHVYWYRQLPEEGLKFMVYLQKENIIDESGMPKERFSAEFPKEGPSILRIQQVVRGDSAAYFCASSPLGLAGGSDTQYFGPGTRLTVL.